This TCR beta chain was captured in a study of blood T cell repertoires in COVID-19. Overall study context: Spain, Italy and the United States supplied samples that represented acute and convalescent COVID-19. PBMCs, B-cell-depleted T cells, or T cells were the source of the cDNA or gDNA that made up the material.

With respect to this clone: This specimen includes other DNA sequences encoding the same CDR3.

Original processing methods: Estimation of nucleated cell counts was performed using reference gene primer amplification. The repertoire was sequenced with immunoSEQ multiplex PCR; TCRdb's copy has only in-frame clones and lacks some. That table furnishes V, J and clone size, whereas the DNA furnished D and trimming. The table shows approximately 440,000 clones, with roughly 88% occurring only once. Patients from Seattle were sampled longitudinally, starting during active infection. The TCR was taken from a woman aged 50 to 60 with COVID-19, enrolled during active disease. The specimen sequenced was peripheral blood.

In DNA, the CDR3 is TGCGCCAGCAGCTTGGAACAGGGGGGCTATGGCTACACCTTC. It translates to CASSLEQGGYGYTF. The rearrangement links TRBV5-1 to TRBJ1-2; 8 bases fit TRBD1. Germline CDR1 is SGHRS and CDR2 is YFSETQ. The CDR3 totals 14 residues. Trimming removed 0 bases from V and 4 bases from J; junction bases left unmatched: 2.